This T cell receptor beta chain came from a study of Ad26.COV2.S vaccination and SARS-CoV-2 variants. Treatment denoted: around 19 received Ad26.COV2.S at low or high dose, single or two shots; a few received placebo; per-sample allocation not given. Samples came from day 63 after the first vaccine or placebo injection. Here immunoSEQ multiplex PCR was the method, and the copy in TCRdb shows in-frame clones only, minus some. In the table there are a few hundred thousand clones, 88% of which are singletons. General study findings and limits: Vaccinees showed greater spike-specific TCR breadth than placebo recipients.

To note about this clone: What it recognizes is unknown.

The trim removed 5 bases at V and 1 base at J, leaving 13 bases unmatched. The CDR3 extends over 18 amino acids. Per the germline V gene, CDR1 is MNHNY and CDR2 is SVGAGI (reference sequence). The chain links TRBV6-6 to TRBJ2-7; 11 nucleotides align to TRBD1. The clonotype was recovered from a person between 18 and 60 years old who received the Ad26.COV2.S COVID-19 vaccine or a placebo. Sequenced material: peripheral blood, taken in a trial of Ad26.COV2.S vaccine versus placebo. The CDR3, as DNA: TGTGCCAGCAGTCCGGACAGGGGGCGATCGGTGAGTTCCTACGAGCAGTACTTC. Translating gives CASSPDRGRSVSSYEQYF.